Presented here are 6 T cell receptor beta chains from one specimen sequenced in a study of T cell responses to AZD1222 COVID-19 vaccine. Data came from immunoSEQ multiplex PCR; TCRdb stores just in-frame clones and leaves some out. This listing includes about 140,000 clones. Sequencing was performed on peripheral blood. These receptors originate from an adult in good health.

The rearrangement uses TRBV29-1 and TRBJ1-2; D uncertain. Germline V lookup: CDR1 SQVTM, CDR2 ANQGSEA. The CDR3 loop spans 11 amino acids. V lost 4 bases and J 2 bases, leaving 5 bases between the germline ends. CDR3 sequence (DNA): TGCAGCGTTGGGGGAAACTATGGCTACACCTTC. Translated, it gives CSVGGNYGYTF.

The CDR3 DNA follows: TGTGCCAGCAGCGCACAAGGCGGGGCGCAGCATTTT. It translates to CASSAQGGAQHF. V and J are TRBV5-5 and TRBJ1-5; possibly TRBD1 for D (5 bases). The CDR3 has 12 residues. V was trimmed by 4 bases and J by 13 bases, leaving 15 bases between them. Germline-derived CDR1 and CDR2 are SGHKS and YYEKEE (reference sequence).

The chain links TRBV11-2 to TRBJ1-2, with TRBD1 matching over 7 bases. This CDR3 has 15 amino acids. V shed 1 base, J shed 4 bases, and the junction held 6 bases outside the gene matches. Germline lookup yields CDR1 SGHAT and CDR2 FQNNGV. The CDR3, as DNA: TGTGCCAGCAGCTTAGGTGGAGGGGGCTTCTATGGCTACACCTTC. Translated: CASSLGGGGFYGYTF.

The V and J genes are TRBV28 and TRBJ1-1, with TRBD1 as a possible D gene (5 bases). CDR1 and CDR2 from the germline V gene are MDHEN and SYDVKM. This CDR3 contains 14 residues. V was pared by 3 bases and J by 3 bases, with 11 bases between. DNA for the CDR3: TGTGCCAGCAGTTTGGGGGGTTTTCACACTGAAGCTTTCTTT. Protein: CASSLGGFHTEAFF.

J is TRBJ1-2 and V is TRBV7-9, with D possibly matching TRBD1 (6 bases). This CDR3 spans 15 amino acids. Trimming removed 1 base from V and 11 bases from J, with 20 bases in between. CDR1 is SEHNR, CDR2 FQNEAQ, per germline (reference sequence). This chain's CDR3 is CASSLGGPGHSAYTF. CDR3 nucleotides: TGTGCCAGCAGCTTAGGTGGACCGGGACACTCGGCGTACACCTTC.

This chain joins TRBV5-8 and TRBJ1-2, with D possibly TRBD1 on 5 matching bases. Germline CDR1 reads SGHTS; CDR2 reads YDEGEE. V dropped 7 bases and J dropped 2 bases, with 18 bases sitting between them. This CDR3 contains 15 residues. This CDR3 is CASWPRTNLNYGYTF. CDR3 sequence (DNA): TGTGCCAGCTGGCCGCGGACAAACCTAAACTATGGCTACACCTTC.